This is a list of T cell receptor beta chains from one sample in a study of blood T cells in healthy people across ages. In TCRdb, the 5' RACE reads were re-called with MiXCR into one record per CDR3 protein. The data hold about 650,000 distinct CDR3 sequences, with approximately 29% observed a single time. The sample comprised blood. Receptors originate from an elderly woman in good health. CDR3s include the opening cysteine and the closing phenylalanine or tryptophan. The order of the fields is V gene, D gene, clone size, J gene, CDR3 protein, CDR3 DNA. The D gene is left open where the match is weak. Rows may omit the clone size; those that give it use once, few, many or a size class.

TRBV4-1	.	.	TRBJ2-5	CASSPEGQTQYF	TGCGCCAGCAGCCCAGAGGGTCAGACCCAGTACTTC
TRBV7-2	TRBD2	many	TRBJ2-1	CASRPTSGLNNEQFF	TGTGCCAGCAGGCCTACTAGCGGACTAAACAATGAGCAGTTCTTC
TRBV7-9	.	many	TRBJ1-2	CASSLDEGNYGYTF	TGTGCCAGCAGCTTAGACGAGGGGAACTATGGCTACACCTTC
TRBV10-2	.	many	TRBJ2-6	CASSESGRVGANFLTF	TGCGCCAGCAGTGAGTCGGGTCGGGTCGGGGCCAACTTCCTGACTTTC
TRBV4-1	TRBD1	.	TRBJ2-4	CASSQGGTVKNIQYF	TGCGCCAGCAGCCAAGGTGGGACAGTAAAAAACATTCAGTACTTC
TRBV5-1	TRBD1	.	TRBJ2-7	CASSRGGTGAEQYF	TGCGCCAGCAGCAGGGGCGGGACAGGCGCAGAGCAGTACTTC
TRBV7-2	TRBD2	.	TRBJ2-1	CASSVSGRLGNEQFF	TGTGCCAGCAGCGTTAGCGGGAGGTTGGGCAATGAGCAGTTCTTC
TRBV20-1	TRBD2	many	TRBJ2-2	CSAREASGGDGELFF	TGCAGTGCTAGAGAAGCTAGCGGGGGAGACGGGGAGCTGTTTTTT
TRBV6-5	TRBD2	.	TRBJ2-7	CASSYSTSGSLREQYF	TGTGCCAGCAGTTACTCAACTAGCGGGAGTTTGCGCGAGCAGTACTTC
TRBV10-3	.	.	TRBJ2-5	CAISESGGAAGETQYF	TGTGCCATCAGTGAGTCCGGCGGTGCGGCCGGGGAGACCCAGTACTTC
TRBV10-3	TRBD2	many	TRBJ2-5	CAISGTSGGQETQYF	TGTGCCATCAGTGGGACTAGCGGGGGGCAAGAGACCCAGTACTTC
TRBV30	.	many	TRBJ2-1	CAWSRGQKTNNEQFF	TGTGCCTGGAGCCGAGGACAGAAGACTAACAATGAGCAGTTCTTC
TRBV11-1	.	many	TRBJ2-3	CASSANGGDTQYF	TGTGCCAGCAGCGCGAATGGGGGAGATACGCAGTATTTT
TRBV6-5	.	many	TRBJ1-2	CASSFLSGADDYGYTF	TGTGCCAGCAGCTTCTTGTCAGGGGCCGATGACTATGGCTACACCTTC
TRBV6-5	TRBD1	many	TRBJ1-2	CASSGTAYGYTF	TGTGCCAGCAGTGGGACAGCCTATGGCTACACCTTC
TRBV6-2/TRBV6-3	TRBD2	many	TRBJ2-1	CASSPGTSGTIEQFF	TGTGCCAGCAGTCCCGGGACTAGCGGGACGATTGAGCAGTTCTTC
TRBV20-1	TRBD2	few	TRBJ2-3	CSATGLASTDTQYF	TGCAGTGCCACAGGACTAGCGAGCACAGATACGCAGTATTTT
TRBV20-1	TRBD2	.	TRBJ2-1	CSARGHSSGAISEEQFF	TGCAGTGCTAGAGGCCATTCTAGCGGGGCTATATCTGAGGAGCAGTTCTTC
TRBV29-1	.	.	TRBJ2-7	CSVERGHEQYF	TGCAGCGTTGAACGGGGCCACGAGCAGTACTTC
TRBV20-1	.	many	TRBJ1-5	CSASASQPQHF	TGCAGTGCTAGTGCTAGTCAGCCCCAGCATTTT
TRBV4-3	.	many	TRBJ2-3	CASSQEGRGTDTQYF	TGCGCCAGCAGCCAAGAGGGCAGGGGCACAGATACGCAGTATTTT
TRBV2	.	few	TRBJ1-6	CASSGGRINYSPLHF	TGTGCCAGCAGTGGGGGCAGAATCAATTATTCACCCCTCCACTTT
TRBV11-2	.	.	TRBJ1-6	CASSSQDSPLHF	TGTGCCAGCAGCTCCCAGGATTCACCCCTCCACTTT
TRBV11-2	TRBD1	few	TRBJ2-5	CASSLAPPGQGGGEQYF	TGTGCCAGCAGCTTAGCGCCGCCGGGACAGGGGGGGGGTGAGCAGTACTTC
TRBV27	.	.	TRBJ1-5	CASSPRVNQSQHF	TGTGCCAGCAGTCCCAGGGTCAATCAGTCCCAGCATTTT
TRBV5-1	.	.	TRBJ1-5	CASSLRGASNQPQHF	TGCGCCAGCAGCTTGCGGGGGGCGAGCAATCAGCCCCAGCATTTT
TRBV5-6	TRBD1	many	TRBJ1-2	CASIAGTGGWNYGYTF	TGTGCCAGCATCGCCGGGACAGGGGGCTGGAACTATGGCTACACCTTC
TRBV30	.	.	TRBJ2-1	CAWSARGGALYNEQFF	TGTGCCTGGAGTGCTCGCGGCGGGGCGCTATACAATGAGCAGTTCTTC
TRBV18	.	.	TRBJ2-5	CASSPGGTALGTQYF	TGTGCCAGCTCACCGGGCGGGACGGCCTTGGGGACCCAGTACTTC
TRBV3-1	TRBD2	.	TRBJ2-3	CASSQDASGSMNTQYF	TGTGCCAGCAGCCAAGACGCCAGCGGGAGTATGAATACGCAGTATTTT
TRBV9	.	many	TRBJ2-1	CASSVGGRIGENEQFF	TGTGCCAGCAGCGTAGGGGGCAGGATCGGAGAAAATGAGCAGTTCTTC
TRBV6-2/TRBV6-3	TRBD2	.	TRBJ2-1	CASSYGPAGGPYDEQFF	TGTGCCAGCAGTTACGGACCAGCGGGGGGCCCCTACGATGAGCAGTTCTTC
TRBV7-8	.	.	TRBJ1-2	CASSLATESYGYTF	TGTGCCAGCAGCTTAGCAACAGAATCCTATGGCTACACCTTC
TRBV7-2	TRBD1	many	TRBJ1-1	CASSSNRGGTEAFF	TGTGCCAGCAGCTCGAACAGGGGGGGCACTGAAGCTTTCTTT
TRBV7-9	TRBD1	.	TRBJ1-2	CASSWVDRAYGYTF	TGTGCCAGCAGCTGGGTCGACAGGGCCTATGGCTACACCTTC
TRBV7-2	.	many	TRBJ1-5	CASSPSSSQPQHF	TGTGCCAGCAGCCCCAGTTCCAGTCAGCCCCAGCATTTT
TRBV5-1	.	.	TRBJ2-2	CASSFGAWNTGELFF	TGCGCCAGCAGCTTCGGGGCGTGGAACACCGGGGAGCTGTTTTTT
TRBV6-6	.	.	TRBJ1-5	CASIPTLLGGRGQPQHF	TGTGCCAGCATTCCTACACTCCTAGGGGGAAGAGGCCAGCCCCAGCATTTT
TRBV14	.	many	TRBJ2-1	CASSTETYNEQFF	TGTGCCAGCAGCACCGAAACCTACAATGAGCAGTTCTTC
TRBV7-2	.	many	TRBJ2-3	CASSLYEGGSTDTQYF	TGTGCCAGCAGCCTCTACGAGGGGGGTAGCACAGATACGCAGTATTTT
TRBV4-2	TRBD1	many	TRBJ1-5	CASSQGTRGGGGNQPQHF	TGTGCCAGCAGCCAAGGGACGAGAGGGGGCGGAGGCAATCAGCCCCAGCATTTT